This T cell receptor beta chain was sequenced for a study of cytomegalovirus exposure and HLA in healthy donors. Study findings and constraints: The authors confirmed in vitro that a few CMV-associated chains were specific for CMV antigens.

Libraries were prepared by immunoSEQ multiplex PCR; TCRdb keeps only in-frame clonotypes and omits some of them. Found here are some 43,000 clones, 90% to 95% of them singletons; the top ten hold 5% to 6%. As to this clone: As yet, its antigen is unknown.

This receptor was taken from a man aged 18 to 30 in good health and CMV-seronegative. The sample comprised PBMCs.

Here the CDR3 reads CASSLRSDRGQQETQYF. The CDR3 bases are TGTGCCAGCAGCTTAAGAAGCGACAGGGGGCAACAAGAGACCCAGTACTTC. The genes are TRBV7-9 and TRBJ2-5; 10 bases match TRBD1. This CDR3 has 17 amino acids. Germline CDR1 reads SEHNR; CDR2 reads FQNEAQ (reference sequence). The trim removed 2 bases at V and 2 bases at J, leaving 8 bases unmatched.